Each of the 6 T cell receptor beta chains below was sequenced from the same sample in a study of T cells in Graves' hyperthyroidism and ophthalmopathy. Amplification of TCR beta CDR3 regions was performed using RNA transcripts as template. When the TCR CDR3 underwent first-round RT-PCR, the HTBI primer set was used. TCRdb processed the multiplex PCR reads anew with MiXCR; each CDR3 protein has one entry. The repertoire has about 270,000 distinct CDR3 sequences, roughly 22% of them found once; the top ten carry around 62%. The sample comprised blood. These TCRs come from a man under 40 with Graves' ophthalmopathy.

This clonotype was counted ten times or more. V usage is TRBV30 and J usage is TRBJ1-2; unclear D gene. V was clipped by 0 bases and J by 4 bases, with 6 bases between them. The CDR3 is 12 residues long. CDR1 is GTSNPN, CDR2 SVGIG, per germline (reference sequence). CDR3 DNA sequence: TGTGCCTGGAGTGTTCAGCTCTATGGCTACACCTTC. Amino acids: CAWSVQLYGYTF.

V gene TRBV29-1 combines with J gene TRBJ2-1; 13 nucleotides match TRBD2. The V and J ends lost 6 bases and 7 bases, in that order; junction bases with no gene match: 6. The CDR3 is made up of 14 amino acids. The germline V gene has CDR1 SQVTM and CDR2 ANQGSEA. The CDR3 coding sequence is TGCAGCGTGTCAACTAGCGGGAGGGCTAATGAGCAGTTCTTC. As protein: CSVSTSGRANEQFF.

For this clonotype: This may arise from a read error, as a much more abundant clone is one base away. The chain employs TRBV20-1 and TRBJ1-5; possible D gene TRBD1, 5 bases. This CDR3 contains 13 residues. V lost 6 bases to trimming and J lost 7 bases, with 16 bases between them. Germline V gives CDR1 DFQATT, CDR2 SNEGSKA (reference sequence). As DNA, the CDR3 is TGCAGTGCACGCGAACAGGTCGGACAGCCCCAGCATTTT. Protein sequence: CSAREQVGQPQHF.

This chain joins TRBV10-3 and TRBJ1-5; D not certain. The CDR3 is 12 residues long. Germline V gene lookup returns CDR1 ENHRY and CDR2 SYGVKD. The ends were cut back, 3 bases at V and 10 bases at J, with 10 bases in the middle. DNA of the CDR3: TGTGCCATCAGTGAATATGAATTTCCCCAGCATTTT. As protein: CAISEYEFPQHF.

This clonotype has only a few counts. V is TRBV5-1 and J is TRBJ2-7; TRBD1 matches 8 bases. Germline assignment: CDR1 SGHRS and CDR2 YFSETQ. This CDR3 is built from 15 residues. V was pared by 5 bases and J by 3 bases, with 10 bases of the junction left unmatched. The CDR3 protein is CASRNGQGNNYEQYF. CDR3 coding DNA: TGCGCCAGCAGGAACGGACAGGGAAATAACTACGAGCAGTACTTC.

A few counts support this clonotype. V is TRBV28 and J is TRBJ1-5; D is unresolved. CDR3 length: 12 residues. The V and J ends lost 4 bases and 3 bases respectively, with 4 bases between them. The germline CDR1 and CDR2 sequences are MDHEN and SYDVKM. CDR3 amino acids: CASSSANQPQHF. Here the CDR3 DNA reads TGTGCCAGCAGTTCAGCCAATCAGCCCCAGCATTTT.